Listed here are 7 T cell receptor beta chains from one sample, sequenced in a study of blood T cell repertoires in COVID-19 (dated by TCRdb to 2020 to 2021). The library was prepared using the immunoSEQ multiplex PCR assay. The immuneACCESS repertoire file appears here via TCRdb, limited to in-frame rearrangements. These files lack a portion of the clones; in checked studies, under half of the deficit traces to unresolved V genes, and the cause of the others is not known. This sample is represented by 280,000 or so clones; about 85% of them were singletons. About an eighth of the sample belongs to the ten largest clones. Material: peripheral blood. The origin of the receptors is a human donor in a cohort sampled during active COVID-19.

Notes on this clone: Other DNA sequences in this specimen translate into the identical CDR3. J is TRBJ2-7 and V is TRBV18; 7 bases are shared with TRBD1. The V and J ends lost 3 bases and 2 bases, in that order; junction bases with no gene match: 4. Germline loops: CDR1 KGHSH, CDR2 LQKENI. CDR3 length equals 14 residues. The CDR3 nucleotides are TGTGCCAGCTCACCGGGGACAGCGACCTACGAGCAGTACTTC. Residues: CASSPGTATYEQYF.

The chain uses TRBV18 and TRBJ2-7, with 8 nucleotides matching TRBD2. V shed 3 bases, J shed 7 bases, and the junction held 5 bases outside the gene matches. Germline V gene data show CDR1 as KGHSH and CDR2 as LQKENI. The CDR3 has 13 amino acids. CDR3 amino acids: CASSPGPGGEQYF. DNA for the CDR3: TGTGCCAGCTCACCGGGACCGGGAGGGGAGCAGTACTTC. The whole variable domain, filled in from reference TRBV18 and TRBJ2-7, reads NAGVMQNPRHLVRRRGQEARLRCSPMKGHSHVYWYRQLPEEGLKFMVYLQKENIIDESGMPKERFSAEFPKEGPSILRIQQVVRGDSAAYFCASSPGPGGEQYFGPGTRLTVT.

This clone was observed a few times. The genes are TRBV5-4 and TRBJ1-3; D is undetermined. Germline values: CDR1 SGHNT, CDR2 YYREEE (reference sequence). The length of the CDR3 is 16 residues. V was trimmed by 0 bases and J by 7 bases, leaving 17 bases between them. CDR3 amino acids: CASSLDGARGGNTIYF. The CDR3 nucleotides are TGTGCCAGCAGCTTGGACGGCGCCCGGGGTGGGAACACCATATATTTT.

This clone has only a few counts. As DNA, the CDR3 is TGTGCCAGCAGCCATGTACTAGAGGTTTACGAGCAGTACTTC. Protein: CASSHVLEVYEQYF. V is TRBV4-2 and J is TRBJ2-7, with a possible D match to TRBD2 (5 bases). The CDR3 runs 14 residues. Trimming pared 3 bases from V and 4 bases from J, leaving 13 bases between. Per the germline V gene, CDR1 is LGHNA and CDR2 is YNFKEQ.

This chain joins TRBV14 and TRBJ2-5; unclear D gene. Looked up from germline, CDR1 is SGHDN and CDR2 is FVKESK. CDR3 length: 14 residues. Deletions cut 1 base from V and 3 bases from J, with 9 bases between. This CDR3 is CASSQVSPKETQYF. CDR3 in DNA: TGTGCCAGCAGCCAAGTTTCCCCCAAAGAGACCCAGTACTTC. Variable domain in full (rest from reference TRBV14 and TRBJ2-5): EAGVTQFPSHSVIEKGQTVTLRCDPISGHDNLYWYRRVMGKEIKFLLHFVKESKQDESGMPNNRFLAERTGGTYSTLKVQPAELEDSGVYFCASSQVSPKETQYFGPGTRLLVL.

The genes are TRBV5-1 and TRBJ2-2; TRBD1 matches at 10 bases. The germline V gene has CDR1 SGHRS and CDR2 YFSETQ. Unmatched junction bases numbered 8, after V lost 0 bases and J lost 6 bases. This CDR3 contains 17 residues. The CDR3 coding sequence is TGCGCCAGCAGCTTGGAGAGACAGGGGGCTGTAGCCGGGGAGCTGTTTTTT. As protein: CASSLERQGAVAGELFF.

The chain carries TRBV29-1 and TRBJ1-4, with TRBD1 identical over 9 bases. After removal of 6 bases from V and 8 bases from J, the junction contained 7 bases not matched to a gene. CDR3 size: 13 residues. Germline CDR1 SQVTM, CDR2 ANQGSEA. The DNA for the CDR3 is TGCAGCGTACGTCAGGACAGGGGAGAAAAACTGTTTTTT. Its protein product is CSVRQDRGEKLFF.